This T cell receptor beta chain stems from a study of blood T cell repertoires in COVID-19. V was cut by 5 bases and J by 2 bases, with 9 bases left in between. The CDR3 is 14 amino acids. Germline V gene data show CDR1 as SEHNR and CDR2 as FQNEAQ (reference sequence). The repertoire was sequenced with immunoSEQ multiplex PCR; TCRdb's copy has only in-frame clones and lacks some. Among roughly 350,000 clones, roughly 89% were seen once, and the ten largest hold about 3.5%. The sample consisted of peripheral blood. The chain carries TRBV7-9 and TRBJ1-4; tentatively, D is TRBD1 (6 bases). This clonotype originated in a woman under 30 who had recovered from COVID-19. CDR3 nucleotides: TGTGCCAGCAGCCCCGGACAGACTAATGAAAAACTGTTTTTT. It is translated as CASSPGQTNEKLFF.